The rows below give T cell receptor beta chains drawn from one sample of a study of T cell responses to AZD1222 COVID-19 vaccine. Method: immunoSEQ multiplex PCR; TCRdb's copy keeps in-frame clones and lacks some. Here the sample spans approximately 150,000 clones, just under 90% being singletons. Sample: peripheral blood, taken 28 days after the second dose of the MenACWY control vaccine. The receptor set was obtained from an adult who received the MenACWY meningococcal vaccine as a control. Each CDR3 is given with its conserved first and last residue. The order of the fields is clone size, V gene, D gene, J gene, CDR3 protein, CDR3 DNA. A D gene is named only where the DNA matches it firmly. Where a row states a size, it is once, few, many or the class of an expanded clone; other rows omit it.

clone size: once; V gene: TRBV7-2; D gene: TRBD2; J gene: TRBJ2-1; CDR3 protein: CASSQRLAANEQFF; CDR3 DNA: TGTGCCAGCAGCCAGAGGCTAGCGGCCAATGAGCAGTTCTTC
clone size: once; V gene: TRBV2; D gene: TRBD1; J gene: TRBJ1-1; CDR3 protein: CASRGDRAGTEAFF; CDR3 DNA: TGTGCCAGCAGGGGGGACAGGGCGGGGACTGAAGCTTTCTTT
clone size: .; V gene: TRBV6-2/TRBV6-3; D gene: .; J gene: TRBJ1-4; CDR3 protein: CASSALGTGEKLFF; CDR3 DNA: TGTGCCAGCAGTGCCCTAGGGACGGGTGAAAAACTGTTTTTT
clone size: .; V gene: TRBV19; D gene: .; J gene: TRBJ1-5; CDR3 protein: CASSIKVADQPQHF; CDR3 DNA: TGTGCCAGTAGTATAAAGGTCGCAGATCAGCCCCAGCATTTT
clone size: .; V gene: TRBV30; D gene: .; J gene: TRBJ1-2; CDR3 protein: CAWGTSVPYGYTF; CDR3 DNA: TGTGCCTGGGGGACGTCGGTCCCCTATGGCTACACCTTC
clone size: .; V gene: TRBV4-2; D gene: .; J gene: TRBJ2-7; CDR3 protein: CASSQDRLRTEQYF; CDR3 DNA: TGTGCCAGCAGCCAAGATAGGTTAAGGACCGAGCAGTACTTC
clone size: .; V gene: TRBV4-3; D gene: TRBD1; J gene: TRBJ2-1; CDR3 protein: CASSRIQGVYNEQFF; CDR3 DNA: TGCGCCAGCAGCCGAATCCAGGGGGTTTACAATGAGCAGTTCTTC
clone size: once; V gene: TRBV18; D gene: .; J gene: TRBJ2-7; CDR3 protein: CASSPSGTSPSYEQYF; CDR3 DNA: TGTGCCAGCTCACCATCCGGGACTTCCCCTTCCTACGAGCAGTACTTC
clone size: .; V gene: TRBV28; D gene: .; J gene: TRBJ1-2; CDR3 protein: CASSLARRDYTF; CDR3 DNA: TGTGCCAGCAGTTTAGCACGACGGGACTACACCTTC
clone size: .; V gene: TRBV6-5; D gene: TRBD1; J gene: TRBJ2-7; CDR3 protein: CASSYGRTGSYEQYF; CDR3 DNA: TGTGCCAGCAGTTACGGGAGGACAGGGAGCTACGAGCAGTACTTC
clone size: .; V gene: TRBV10-1; D gene: TRBD1; J gene: TRBJ2-3; CDR3 protein: CASSESTGQGARTDTQYF; CDR3 DNA: TGCGCCAGCAGTGAGTCGACAGGACAGGGGGCGCGCACAGATACGCAGTATTTT
clone size: .; V gene: TRBV28; D gene: TRBD2; J gene: TRBJ2-7; CDR3 protein: CASRGWGGRINSYEQYF; CDR3 DNA: TGTGCCAGCAGGGGCTGGGGCGGGAGGATTAACTCCTACGAGCAGTACTTC
clone size: .; V gene: TRBV30; D gene: TRBD1; J gene: TRBJ1-5; CDR3 protein: CAWGETGSSGTETSSNQPQHF; CDR3 DNA: TGTGCCTGGGGTGAGACTGGGTCTTCCGGGACAGAGACTTCTAGCAATCAGCCCCAGCATTTT
clone size: .; V gene: TRBV6-6; D gene: .; J gene: TRBJ1-1; CDR3 protein: CASSLILTEAFF; CDR3 DNA: TGTGCCAGCAGTCTAATACTCACTGAAGCTTTCTTT
clone size: .; V gene: TRBV6-1; D gene: .; J gene: TRBJ1-5; CDR3 protein: CASSEGQRGGQPQHF; CDR3 DNA: TGTGCCAGCAGTGAAGGACAGAGGGGTGGTCAGCCCCAGCATTTT
clone size: .; V gene: TRBV11-2; D gene: .; J gene: TRBJ2-7; CDR3 protein: CASSLAFGRGGSYEQYF; CDR3 DNA: TGTGCCAGCAGCTTAGCTTTCGGCCGTGGCGGCTCCTACGAGCAGTACTTC
clone size: .; V gene: TRBV6-1; D gene: .; J gene: TRBJ1-2; CDR3 protein: CASTYAGDYGYTF; CDR3 DNA: TGTGCCAGCACCTACGCGGGGGACTATGGCTACACCTTC
clone size: .; V gene: TRBV4-3; D gene: .; J gene: TRBJ2-5; CDR3 protein: CASSQVIGQETQYF; CDR3 DNA: TGCGCCAGCAGCCAAGTAATTGGACAAGAGACCCAGTACTTC
clone size: .; V gene: TRBV7-9; D gene: TRBD2; J gene: TRBJ2-1; CDR3 protein: CASSLDLSGSYNEQFF; CDR3 DNA: TGTGCCAGCAGCTTAGACCTTAGCGGGTCATACAATGAGCAGTTCTTC
clone size: .; V gene: TRBV19; D gene: TRBD1; J gene: TRBJ2-7; CDR3 protein: CATKGTGTYEQYF; CDR3 DNA: TGTGCCACCAAAGGGACAGGAACCTACGAGCAGTACTTC
clone size: .; V gene: TRBV7-9; D gene: .; J gene: TRBJ2-1; CDR3 protein: CASSASHEQFF; CDR3 DNA: TGTGCCAGCAGCGCCTCCCATGAGCAGTTCTTC
clone size: .; V gene: TRBV6-1; D gene: .; J gene: TRBJ1-4; CDR3 protein: CASSDSYRGYEKLFF; CDR3 DNA: TGTGCCAGCAGTGATAGTTACCGGGGATATGAAAAACTGTTTTTT
clone size: .; V gene: TRBV28; D gene: TRBD2; J gene: TRBJ2-1; CDR3 protein: CASSLLAGVDEQFF; CDR3 DNA: TGTGCCAGCAGTTTACTAGCGGGAGTGGATGAGCAGTTCTTC
clone size: .; V gene: TRBV11-2; D gene: .; J gene: TRBJ2-7; CDR3 protein: CASAPGRQGEQYF; CDR3 DNA: TGTGCCAGCGCTCCTGGGAGGCAGGGTGAGCAGTACTTC
clone size: .; V gene: TRBV19; D gene: .; J gene: TRBJ1-1; CDR3 protein: CASSIDGYRPEAFF; CDR3 DNA: TGTGCCAGTAGTATAGATGGGTACAGACCTGAAGCTTTCTTT
clone size: .; V gene: TRBV6-5; D gene: .; J gene: TRBJ2-5; CDR3 protein: CASSYPGDQETQYF; CDR3 DNA: TGTGCCAGCAGTTACCCAGGGGACCAAGAGACCCAGTACTTC
clone size: .; V gene: TRBV19; D gene: .; J gene: TRBJ2-2; CDR3 protein: CASSIPLTTNTGELFF; CDR3 DNA: TGTGCCAGTAGTATCCCACTAACCACGAACACCGGGGAGCTGTTTTTT
clone size: .; V gene: TRBV28; D gene: .; J gene: TRBJ2-7; CDR3 protein: CASSPTLTYEQYF; CDR3 DNA: TGTGCCAGCAGTCCGACACTAACCTACGAGCAGTACTTC
clone size: .; V gene: TRBV6-1; D gene: .; J gene: TRBJ2-2; CDR3 protein: CASSELGAVGELFF; CDR3 DNA: TGTGCCAGCAGTGAACTGGGGGCGGTCGGGGAGCTGTTTTTT
clone size: .; V gene: TRBV2; D gene: .; J gene: TRBJ1-1; CDR3 protein: CASSELGMNTEAFF; CDR3 DNA: TGTGCCAGCAGTGAACTGGGCATGAACACTGAAGCTTTCTTT
clone size: .; V gene: TRBV6-1; D gene: .; J gene: TRBJ1-5; CDR3 protein: CASSEEPGEGQPQHF; CDR3 DNA: TGTGCCAGCAGTGAAGAGCCGGGGGAGGGTCAGCCCCAGCATTTT